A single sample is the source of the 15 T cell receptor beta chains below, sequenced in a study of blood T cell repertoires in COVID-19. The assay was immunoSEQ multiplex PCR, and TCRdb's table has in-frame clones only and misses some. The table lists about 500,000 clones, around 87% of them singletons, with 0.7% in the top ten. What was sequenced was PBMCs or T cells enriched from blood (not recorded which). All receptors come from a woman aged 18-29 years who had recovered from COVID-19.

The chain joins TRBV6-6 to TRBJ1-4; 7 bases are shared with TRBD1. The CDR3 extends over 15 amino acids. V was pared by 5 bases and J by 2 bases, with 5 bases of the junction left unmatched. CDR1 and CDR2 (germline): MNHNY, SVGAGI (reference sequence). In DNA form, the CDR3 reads TGTGCCAGCAGTGACAGGGATCAGACTAATGAAAAACTGTTTTTT. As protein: CASSDRDQTNEKLFF.

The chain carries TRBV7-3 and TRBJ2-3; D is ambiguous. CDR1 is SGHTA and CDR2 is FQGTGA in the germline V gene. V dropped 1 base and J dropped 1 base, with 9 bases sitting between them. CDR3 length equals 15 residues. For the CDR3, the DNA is TGTGCCAGCAGCTTAAGCATGAGTGGCACAGATACGCAGTATTTT. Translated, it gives CASSLSMSGTDTQYF.

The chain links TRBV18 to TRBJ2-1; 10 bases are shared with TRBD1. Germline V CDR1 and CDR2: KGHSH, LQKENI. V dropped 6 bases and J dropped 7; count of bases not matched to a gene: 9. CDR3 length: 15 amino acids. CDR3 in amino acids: CASSPWGTGENEQFF. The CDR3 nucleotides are TGTGCCAGCTCTCCCTGGGGGACAGGGGAAAATGAGCAGTTCTTC. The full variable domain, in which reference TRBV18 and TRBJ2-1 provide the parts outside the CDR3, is NAGVMQNPRHLVRRRGQEARLRCSPMKGHSHVYWYRQLPEEGLKFMVYLQKENIIDESGMPKERFSAEFPKEGPSILRIQQVVRGDSAAYFCASSPWGTGENEQFFGPGTRLTVL.

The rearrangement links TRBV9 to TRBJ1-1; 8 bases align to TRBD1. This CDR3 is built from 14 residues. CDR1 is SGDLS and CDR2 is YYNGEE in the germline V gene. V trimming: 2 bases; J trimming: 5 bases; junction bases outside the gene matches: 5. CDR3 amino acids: CASSVQGAGTEAFF. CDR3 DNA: TGTGCCAGCAGCGTCCAGGGGGCAGGTACTGAAGCTTTCTTT.

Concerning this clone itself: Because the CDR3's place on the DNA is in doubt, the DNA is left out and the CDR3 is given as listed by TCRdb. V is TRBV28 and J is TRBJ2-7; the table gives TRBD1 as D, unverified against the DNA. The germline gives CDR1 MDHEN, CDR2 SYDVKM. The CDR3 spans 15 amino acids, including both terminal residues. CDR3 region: CASSFLAGGFYEQYF.

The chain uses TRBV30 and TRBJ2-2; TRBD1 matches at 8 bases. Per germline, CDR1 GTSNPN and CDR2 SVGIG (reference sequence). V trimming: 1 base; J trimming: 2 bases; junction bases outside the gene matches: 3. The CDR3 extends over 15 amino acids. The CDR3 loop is CAWSGSGGNTGELFF. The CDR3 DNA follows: TGTGCCTGGAGTGGATCAGGGGGCAACACCGGGGAGCTGTTTTTT.

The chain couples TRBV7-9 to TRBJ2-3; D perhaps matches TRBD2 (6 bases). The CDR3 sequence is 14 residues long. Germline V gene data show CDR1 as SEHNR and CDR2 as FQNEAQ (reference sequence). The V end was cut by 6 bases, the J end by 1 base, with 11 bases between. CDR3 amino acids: CASSRGGGTDTQYF. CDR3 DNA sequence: TGTGCCAGCAGTCGTGGAGGGGGCACAGATACGCAGTATTTT.

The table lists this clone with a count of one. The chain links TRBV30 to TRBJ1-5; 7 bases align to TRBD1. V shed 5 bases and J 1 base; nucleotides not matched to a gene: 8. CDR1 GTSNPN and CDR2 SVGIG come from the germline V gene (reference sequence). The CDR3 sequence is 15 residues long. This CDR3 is CAWEDRARSNQPQHF. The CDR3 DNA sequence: TGTGCCTGGGAAGACAGGGCTAGGAGCAATCAGCCCCAGCATTTT.

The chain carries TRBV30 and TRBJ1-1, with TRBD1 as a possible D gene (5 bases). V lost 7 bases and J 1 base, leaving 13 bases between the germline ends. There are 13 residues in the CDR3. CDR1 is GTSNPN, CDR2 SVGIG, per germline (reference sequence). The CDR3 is CASQAGGNTEAFF. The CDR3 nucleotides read TGTGCCTCCCAGGCGGGGGGGAACACTGAAGCTTTCTTT.

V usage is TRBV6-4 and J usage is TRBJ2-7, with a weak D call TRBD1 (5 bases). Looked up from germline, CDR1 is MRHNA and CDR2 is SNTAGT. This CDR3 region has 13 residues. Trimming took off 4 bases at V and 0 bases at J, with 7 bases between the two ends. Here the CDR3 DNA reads TGTGCCAGCAGTGTGGGGCCCTCCTACGAGCAGTACTTC. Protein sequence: CASSVGPSYEQYF.

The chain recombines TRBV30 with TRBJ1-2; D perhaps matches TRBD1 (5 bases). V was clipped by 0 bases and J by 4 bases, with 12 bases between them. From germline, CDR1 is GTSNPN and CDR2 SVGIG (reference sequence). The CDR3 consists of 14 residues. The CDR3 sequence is CAWSVRGRAYGYTF. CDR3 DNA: TGTGCCTGGAGTGTACGCGGCAGGGCCTATGGCTACACCTTC.

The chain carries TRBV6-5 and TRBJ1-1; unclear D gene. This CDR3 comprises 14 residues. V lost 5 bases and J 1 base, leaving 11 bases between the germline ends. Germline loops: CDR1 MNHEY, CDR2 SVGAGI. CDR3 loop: CASSLDYRNTEAFF. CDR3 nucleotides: TGTGCCAGCAGTCTCGATTACAGGAACACTGAAGCTTTCTTT.

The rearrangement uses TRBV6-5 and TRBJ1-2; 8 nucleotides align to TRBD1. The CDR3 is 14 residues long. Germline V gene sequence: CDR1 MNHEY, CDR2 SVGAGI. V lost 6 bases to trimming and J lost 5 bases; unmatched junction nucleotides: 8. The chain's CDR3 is CASRALDRVYGYTF. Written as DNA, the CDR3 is TGTGCCAGCAGGGCCCTGGACAGGGTGTATGGCTACACCTTC.

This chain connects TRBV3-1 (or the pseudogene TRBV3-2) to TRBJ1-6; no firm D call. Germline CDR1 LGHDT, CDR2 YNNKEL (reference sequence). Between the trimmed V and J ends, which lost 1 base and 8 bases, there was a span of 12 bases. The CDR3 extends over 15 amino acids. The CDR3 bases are TGTGCCAGCAGCCAAGTGGGCAGTACACATTCACCCCTCCACTTT. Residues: CASSQVGSTHSPLHF.

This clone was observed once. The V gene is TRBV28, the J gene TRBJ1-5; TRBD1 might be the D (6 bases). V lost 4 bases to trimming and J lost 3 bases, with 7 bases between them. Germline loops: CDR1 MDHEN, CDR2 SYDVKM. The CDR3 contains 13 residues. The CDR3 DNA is TGTGCCAGCAGTTCAGGGGTCAATCAGCCCCAGCATTTT. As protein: CASSSGVNQPQHF.